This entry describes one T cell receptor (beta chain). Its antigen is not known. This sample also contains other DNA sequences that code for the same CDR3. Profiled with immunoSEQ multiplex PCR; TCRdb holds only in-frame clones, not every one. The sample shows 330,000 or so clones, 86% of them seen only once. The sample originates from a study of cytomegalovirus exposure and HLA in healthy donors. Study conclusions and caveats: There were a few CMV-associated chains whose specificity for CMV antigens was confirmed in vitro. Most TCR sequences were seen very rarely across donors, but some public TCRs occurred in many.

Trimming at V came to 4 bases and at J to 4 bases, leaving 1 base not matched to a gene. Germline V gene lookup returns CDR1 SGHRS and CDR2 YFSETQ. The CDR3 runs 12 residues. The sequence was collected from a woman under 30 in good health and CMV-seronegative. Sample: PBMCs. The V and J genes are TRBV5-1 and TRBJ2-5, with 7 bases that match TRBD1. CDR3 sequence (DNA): TGCGCCAGCAGCCCAGGGGGAGAGACCCAGTACTTC. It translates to CASSPGGETQYF.